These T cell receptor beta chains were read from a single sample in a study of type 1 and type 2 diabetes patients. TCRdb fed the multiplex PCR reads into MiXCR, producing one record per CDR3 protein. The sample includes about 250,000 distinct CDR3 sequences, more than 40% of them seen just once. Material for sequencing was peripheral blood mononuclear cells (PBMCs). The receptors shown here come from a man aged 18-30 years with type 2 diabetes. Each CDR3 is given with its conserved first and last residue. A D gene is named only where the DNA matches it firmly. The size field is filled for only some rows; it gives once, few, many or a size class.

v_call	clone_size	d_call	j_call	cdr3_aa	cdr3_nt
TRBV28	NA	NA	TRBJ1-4	CASQNSLEKLFF	TGTGCCTCACAGAACTCCTTAGAAAAACTGTTTTTT
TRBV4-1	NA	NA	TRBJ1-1	CASSQADHGGPFTEAFF	TGCGCCAGCAGCCAAGCCGACCACGGGGGGCCCTTCACTGAAGCTTTCTTT
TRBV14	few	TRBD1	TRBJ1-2	CASSAWTGDLSYGYTF	TGTGCCAGCAGTGCTTGGACAGGCGATCTTTCCTATGGCTACACCTTC
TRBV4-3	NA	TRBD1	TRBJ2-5	CASSQDSTGGQETQYF	TGCGCCAGCAGCCAAGATTCGACAGGGGGTCAAGAGACCCAGTACTTC
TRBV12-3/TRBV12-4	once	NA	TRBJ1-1	CASATGRDTEAFF	TGTGCTAGTGCGACCGGCAGGGACACTGAAGCTTTCTTT
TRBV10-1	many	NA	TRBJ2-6	CASSGGSGANVLTF	TGCGCCAGCAGTGGGGGCTCTGGGGCCAACGTCCTGACTTTC
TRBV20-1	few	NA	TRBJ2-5	CSAAPYRDPPETQYF	TGCAGTGCAGCCCCTTACAGGGACCCACCAGAGACCCAGTACTTC
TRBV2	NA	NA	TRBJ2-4	CATQGWENIQYF	TGTGCCACCCAGGGTTGGGAAAACATTCAGTACTTC
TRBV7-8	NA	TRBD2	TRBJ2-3	CASSRLAGGGPDTQYF	TGTGCCAGCAGTCGACTAGCGGGGGGAGGCCCAGATACGCAGTATTTT
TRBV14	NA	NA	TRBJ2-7	CASSLTEGYEQYF	TGTGCCAGCAGCCTCACAGAGGGGTACGAGCAGTACTTC
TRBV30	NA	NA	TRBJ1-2	CAWRKTSYGYTF	TGTGCCTGGAGAAAGACCAGCTATGGCTACACCTTC
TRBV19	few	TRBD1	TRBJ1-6	CATASVQGGNSPLHF	TGTGCCACCGCATCAGTCCAGGGGGGAAATTCACCCCTCCACTTT
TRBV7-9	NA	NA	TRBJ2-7	CASSLRTKDGPSTHEQYF	TGTGCCAGCAGCTTAAGAACGAAAGACGGCCCTTCCACCCACGAGCAGTACTTC
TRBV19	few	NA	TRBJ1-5	CASSMAPPIIGNNQPQHF	TGTGCCAGTAGTATGGCCCCCCCGATTATAGGGAACAATCAGCCCCAGCATTTT
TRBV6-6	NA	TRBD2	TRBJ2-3	CASSPRGGPPDTQYF	TGTGCCAGCAGTCCGCGGGGGGGCCCCCCAGATACGCAGTATTTT
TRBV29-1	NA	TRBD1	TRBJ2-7	CSVKERQGSYEQYF	TGCAGCGTGAAAGAGCGACAGGGTTCCTACGAGCAGTACTTC
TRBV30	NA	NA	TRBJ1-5	CAWSVGGDQPQHF	TGTGCCTGGAGTGTTGGCGGTGATCAGCCCCAGCATTTT
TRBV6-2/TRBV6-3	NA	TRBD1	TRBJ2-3	CASTSRQGTDTQYF	TGTGCCAGCACCTCCAGACAGGGAACAGATACGCAGTATTTT
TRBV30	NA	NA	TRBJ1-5	CAWSLGGVPNQPQHF	TGTGCCTGGAGTCTAGGTGGGGTGCCTAATCAGCCCCAGCATTTT
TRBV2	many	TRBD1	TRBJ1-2	CASSPNPDRGYDGYTF	TGTGCCAGCAGCCCGAATCCGGACAGGGGGTATGATGGCTACACCTTC
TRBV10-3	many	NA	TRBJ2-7	CAISDVPYEQYF	TGTGCCATCAGTGACGTACCCTACGAGCAGTACTTC
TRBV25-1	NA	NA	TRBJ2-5	CASSTDVAAGAETQYF	TGTGCCAGCAGTACCGACGTAGCGGCGGGCGCGGAGACCCAGTACTTC
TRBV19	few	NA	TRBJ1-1	CASSPGSGWAFF	TGTGCCAGTAGTCCGGGGTCCGGGTGGGCTTTCTTT
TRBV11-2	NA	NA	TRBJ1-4	CASTTTVSNEKLFF	TGTGCCAGCACCACGACAGTGTCTAATGAAAAACTGTTTTTT
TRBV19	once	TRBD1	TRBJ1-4	CASSIDRGPTNEKPFF	TGTGCCAGTAGTATAGACAGGGGGCCAACTAATGAAAAACCGTTTTTT
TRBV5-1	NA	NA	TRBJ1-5	CASSLDGVLYQPQHF	TGCGCCAGCAGCTTGGACGGGGTTCTATATCAGCCCCAGCATTTT
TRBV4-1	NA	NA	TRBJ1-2	CASSVPGAGGGYTF	TGCGCCAGCAGCGTTCCGGGGGCGGGAGGTGGCTACACCTTC
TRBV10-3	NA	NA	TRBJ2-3	CASIATSTDTQYF	TGTGCCAGCATAGCGACGAGCACAGATACGCAGTATTTT
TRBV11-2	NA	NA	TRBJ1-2	CASSRTAPLGYTF	TGTGCCAGCAGTCGTACGGCCCCTCTCGGCTACACCTTC
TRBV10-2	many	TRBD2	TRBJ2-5	CASSGLAGEETQYF	TGCGCCAGCAGTGGACTAGCGGGGGAAGAGACCCAGTACTTC
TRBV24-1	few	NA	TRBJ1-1	CATSDLYNTEAFF	TGTGCCACCAGTGATTTGTATAACACTGAAGCTTTCTTT
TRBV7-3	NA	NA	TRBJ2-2	CASSILPDPGELFF	TGTGCCAGCAGTATACTCCCGGACCCGGGGGAGCTGTTTTTT
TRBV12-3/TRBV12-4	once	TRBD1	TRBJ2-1	CASSKQGAWNEQFF	TGTGCCAGCAGTAAACAGGGGGCGTGGAATGAGCAGTTCTTC
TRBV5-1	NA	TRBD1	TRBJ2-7	CASSPAGTGAYEQYF	TGCGCCAGCAGCCCAGCCGGGACAGGGGCTTACGAGCAGTACTTC
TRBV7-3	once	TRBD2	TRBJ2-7	CASSNRGGEQYF	TGTGCCAGCAGCAACCGGGGAGGGGAGCAGTACTTC
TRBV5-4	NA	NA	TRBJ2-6	CASSLRSSGANVLTF	TGTGCCAGCAGCTTGCGGAGCTCTGGGGCCAACGTCCTGACTTTC
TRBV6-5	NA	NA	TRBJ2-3	CATKGVITDTQYF	TGTGCCACCAAGGGGGTAATCACAGATACGCAGTATTTT
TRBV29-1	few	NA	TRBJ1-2	CSVLTGNTNYGYTF	TGCAGCGTGCTAACAGGGAATACTAACTATGGCTACACCTTC
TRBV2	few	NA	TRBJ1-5	CASTLAGGNQPQHF	TGTGCCAGCACCCTGGCAGGGGGCAATCAGCCCCAGCATTTT
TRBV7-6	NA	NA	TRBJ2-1	CASSQYRDEQFF	TGTGCCAGCAGTCAATACAGGGACGAGCAGTTCTTC
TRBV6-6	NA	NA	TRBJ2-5	CAGSEEGLETQYF	TGTGCCGGCAGTGAAGAGGGGTTAGAGACCCAGTACTTC